This TCR beta chain was obtained from a study of blood T cells in healthy people across ages. The CDR3 has 14 amino acids. Trimming left V 0 bases short and J 1 base short, with 6 bases between. CDR1 SGHDN and CDR2 FVKESK come from the germline V gene. The authors ran a second PCR of about 6 to 11 cycles using a sample-barcoded 5' primer and a J-beta primer mix. TCRdb used MiXCR to reprocess the 5' RACE reads, holding one entry per CDR3 protein. This table holds 1.5 million to 2 million distinct CDR3 sequences, 28% found once. The receptor was derived from a woman aged 25 to 39 in good health. The chain is built from TRBV14 and TRBJ2-5; D not resolved. Sequenced material: blood. This CDR3 is CASSQDLAQETQYF. The DNA for the CDR3 is TGTGCCAGCAGCCAAGATCTGGCCCAAGAGACCCAGTACTTC.